The clone carrying this T cell receptor beta chain was picked up a small number of times. This record comes from a study of blood T cell repertoires in COVID-19. On the study more broadly: Sites across the United States, Italy and Spain contributed samples from acute and convalescent COVID-19. The analysed material was cDNA or gDNA that came from T cells, B-cell-depleted T cells, or PBMCs.

Germline CDR1 reads SNHLY; CDR2 reads FYNNEI. This CDR3 comprises 19 residues. V shed 4 bases and J 3 bases; nucleotides not matched to a gene: 15. Original methodology: How many nucleated cells were present was estimated from reference gene primer amplification. Assay used: immunoSEQ multiplex PCR; TCRdb lists only in-frame clones, some missing. From that table come the V and J calls and clone size; the DNA was used to work out D and trimming. Of over 450,000 clones in the sample, approximately 91% were seen once. V gene TRBV2 combines with J gene TRBJ1-5, with 10 bases fitting TRBD1. The sample was peripheral blood. This sequence originates from a woman between 45 and 65 years old with COVID-19, enrolled during active disease. The CDR3 bases are TGTGCCAGCAGTGGACCCCGGGACAGGGGCTCCGGGGACAATCAGCCCCAGCATTTT. Translating it yields CASSGPRDRGSGDNQPQHF.